One sample yielded the 13 T cell receptor beta chains listed below, sequenced in a study of T-cell reconstitution after alpha-beta-depleted transplantation in children. The TCRbeta library incorporated unique molecular identifiers. TCRdb recomputed calls from the PCR reads with MiXCR, one row per CDR3 protein. This table holds around 240,000 distinct CDR3 sequences, 8.2% found once. The sequenced sample was PBMCs, mostly from graft donor cells, obtained 180 days after TCRalphabeta/CD19-depleted stem cell transplant. The origin of the receptors is a male patient between 10 and 17 years old who had a stem cell transplant for acute lymphoblastic leukemia, so the T cells may come from the graft donor.

This clonotype has a count of ten or more. The chain has TRBV21-1 and TRBJ2-1; the table's D call of TRBD2 was not tested on the DNA. TRBV21-1 is deemed a pseudogene. The CDR3 consists of 16 residues. The CDR3 coding sequence is TGTGCCAGCAGCAAAGACCGGGACTCCAGAAATGAAGAGCAGTTCTTC. It translates to CASSKDRDSRNEEQFF.

The genes are TRBV28 and TRBJ1-2; no definite D call. The CDR3 length is 14 residues. Germline assignment: CDR1 MDHEN and CDR2 SYDVKM. V shed 3 bases and J shed 2 bases, with 10 bases lying between them. CDR3 nucleotide sequence: TGTGCCAGCAGTTTGGATTCGGACAACTATGGCTACACCTTC. The encoded protein is CASSLDSDNYGYTF.

This clonotype was detected many times. The J gene is TRBJ2-2, the V gene TRBV12-3 or TRBV12-4; the match to TRBD2 covers 11 bases. CDR3 length equals 18 residues. Trimming took 6 bases from V and 8 from J; bases not matched to a gene: 17. The CDR3 region has the DNA TGTGCCAGCAGCAAACCCGAAACTAGCGGGAGACTTTATGGGGAGCTGTTTTTT. It yields the protein CASSKPETSGRLYGELFF.

This rearrangement joins TRBV2 to TRBJ1-5; 7 bases fit TRBD1. J gave up 7 bases and V 1 base, and 7 bases lay outside the gene matches. The CDR3 contains 15 residues. Germline V gene lookup returns CDR1 SNHLY and CDR2 FYNNEI. The CDR3 DNA reads TGTGCCAGCAGTGAAGTTGGGCAGGGGGGACAGCCCCAGCATTTT. Its protein is CASSEVGQGGQPQHF.

This clonotype was counted at least ten times. The gene calls are TRBV25-1 and TRBJ1-4, with D possibly TRBD1 on 5 matching bases. Trimming removed 1 base at V and 5 bases at J, with 11 bases between. The CDR3 is made up of 15 amino acids. Germline V gives CDR1 MGHDK, CDR2 SYGVNS. CDR3 bases: TGTGCCAGCAGTGAATCGACAGACCCCAATGAAAAACTGTTTTTT. Translated: CASSESTDPNEKLFF.

This clonotype came up many times. The chain uses TRBV20-1 and TRBJ2-1; 10 nucleotides match TRBD2. Per germline, CDR1 DFQATT and CDR2 SNEGSKA (reference sequence). The CDR3 is 13 amino acids. Unmatched junction bases numbered 3, after V lost 3 bases and J lost 7 bases. The CDR3 here is CSARKAGGNEQFF. The CDR3 coding sequence is TGCAGTGCTAGGAAAGCGGGGGGGAATGAGCAGTTCTTC.

This clonotype was found many times. The CDR3 nucleotides are TGTGCCAGCAACGTCGAGGGAGGTAGCGAGACCCAGTACTTC. It encodes CASNVEGGSETQYF. The rearrangement uses TRBV25-1 and TRBJ2-5; possible D gene TRBD2, 6 bases. The V and J ends lost 7 bases and 5 bases respectively, with 17 bases between them. This CDR3 has 14 amino acids. Germline V gene lookup returns CDR1 MGHDK and CDR2 SYGVNS.

Ten or more counts support this clonotype. J is TRBJ2-7 and V is TRBV28, with 7 nucleotides matching TRBD2. There are 15 residues in the CDR3. CDR1 and CDR2 from the germline V gene are MDHEN and SYDVKM. The V segment lost 5 bases and the J segment 2 bases; nucleotides outside the gene matches: 9. Here the CDR3 DNA reads TGTGCCAGCAGTCCAGATCGGACTAGTGCCTACGAGCAGTACTTC. This codes for CASSPDRTSAYEQYF. Using reference TRBV28 and TRBJ2-7 for the parts outside the CDR3, the full variable domain is DVKVTQSSRYLVKRTGEKVFLECVQDMDHENMFWYRQDPGLGLRLIYFSYDVKMKEKGDIPEGYSVSREKKERFSLILESASTNQTSMYLCASSPDRTSAYEQYFGPGTRLTVT.

This clonotype showed up many times. The V and J genes are TRBV6-5 and TRBJ2-1; 8 positions agree with TRBD1. The CDR3 has 13 amino acids. Germline V CDR1 and CDR2: MNHEY, SVGAGI. V lost 4 bases to trimming and J lost 8 bases; unmatched junction nucleotides: 4. The CDR3 protein is CASSFDRGDEQFF. CDR3 DNA: TGTGCCAGCAGTTTCGACAGGGGTGATGAGCAGTTCTTC.

The sample holds many counts of this clonotype. The chain is built from TRBV3-1 and TRBJ2-1, with 11 bases aligning to TRBD2. CDR1 and CDR2 from the germline V gene are LGHDT and YNNKEL (reference sequence). J lost 5 bases, V lost 4 bases, and 10 bases had no gene match. This CDR3 is 17 amino acids long. The DNA for the CDR3 is TGTGCCAGCAGCCGCCGACAGGGACTAGCGGACAACAATGAGCAGTTCTTC. Translating gives CASSRRQGLADNNEQFF.

This clonotype was picked up a small number of times. At one end the junction does not follow the germline gene, possibly because of a read error. V is TRBV7-9 and J is TRBJ2-5; D not certain. This CDR3 comprises 14 residues. CDR1 and CDR2 from the germline V gene are SEHNR and FQNEAQ (reference sequence). In DNA form, the CDR3 reads TGTGCCAGCGGCCTCGGGCGTAGACAAGGGACCCAGTACTTC. It translates to CASGLGRRQGTQYF.

This clonotype was seen repeatedly, ten times or more. Here the CDR3 DNA reads TGTGCCAGCAGCTCAATTCCGGGGAGCAATCAGCCCCAGCATTTT. Protein sequence: CASSSIPGSNQPQHF. The chain joins TRBV11-2 to TRBJ1-5; unclear D gene. This CDR3 contains 15 residues. The V gene's germline CDR1 is SGHAT and CDR2 FQNNGV. V was shortened by 4 bases and J by 1 base, with 11 bases between the two germline ends.

Points on this clonotype: This sequence may be a read error, since a much larger clone differs from it by one base. The V call is TRBV11-2, the J call TRBJ1-5; 8 bases align to TRBD1. CDR1 and CDR2 (germline): SGHAT, FQNNGV. After removal of 1 base from V and 2 bases from J, the junction contained 4 bases not matched to a gene. The CDR3 has 16 amino acids. CDR3 protein: CASSLGDRFGNQPQHF. CDR3 nucleotide sequence: TGTGCCAGCAGCTTAGGGGACAGGTTTGGCAATCAGCCCCAGCATTTT.